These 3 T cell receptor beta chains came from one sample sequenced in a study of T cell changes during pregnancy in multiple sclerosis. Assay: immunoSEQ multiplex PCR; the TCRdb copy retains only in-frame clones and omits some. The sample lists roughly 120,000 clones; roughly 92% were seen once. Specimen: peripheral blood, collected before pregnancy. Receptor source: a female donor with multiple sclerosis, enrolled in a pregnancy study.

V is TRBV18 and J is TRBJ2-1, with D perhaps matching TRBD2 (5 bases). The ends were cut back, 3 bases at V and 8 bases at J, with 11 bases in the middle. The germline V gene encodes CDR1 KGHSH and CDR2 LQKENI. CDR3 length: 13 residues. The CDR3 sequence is CASSPLRVDEQFF. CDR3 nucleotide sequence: TGTGCCAGCTCACCGTTGAGGGTGGATGAGCAGTTCTTC.

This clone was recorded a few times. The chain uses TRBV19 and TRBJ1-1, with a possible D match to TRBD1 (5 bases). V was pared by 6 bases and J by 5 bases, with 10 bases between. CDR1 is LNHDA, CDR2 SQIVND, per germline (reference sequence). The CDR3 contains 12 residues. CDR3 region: CASSRGRTEAFF. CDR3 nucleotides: TGTGCCAGTAGCCGGGGGAGGACTGAAGCTTTCTTT.

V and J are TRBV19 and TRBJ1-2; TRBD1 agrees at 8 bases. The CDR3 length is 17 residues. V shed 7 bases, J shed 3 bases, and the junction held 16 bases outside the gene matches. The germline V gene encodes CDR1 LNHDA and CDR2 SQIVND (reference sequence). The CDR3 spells CASTSIRGQDADYGYTF. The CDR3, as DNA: TGTGCCAGTACCTCGATCAGGGGGCAGGATGCCGACTATGGCTACACCTTC.